The next 7 T cell receptor beta chains were all read from a single sample in a study of T cells in Graves' hyperthyroidism and ophthalmopathy. The source material, RNA transcripts, was used to amplify TCR beta CDR3 regions. The HTBI set primed first-round TCR CDR3 RT-PCR. TCRdb analysed the multiplex PCR reads with MiXCR anew, one entry per CDR3 protein. The profile covers hundreds of thousands of distinct CDR3 sequences, with 20% to 25% appearing a single time and around a third taken by the ten largest. Sequencing input: blood. The receptor source for this set is a man aged 25-40 years with Graves' ophthalmopathy.

This clonotype was observed a few times. The CDR3: CASSLETDNTGELFF. The CDR3 nucleotides read TGTGCCAGCAGTTTGGAGACAGATAACACCGGGGAGCTGTTTTTT. The chain is built from TRBV28 and TRBJ2-2, with D possibly TRBD1 on 5 matching bases. Trimming shortened V by 3 bases and J by 2 bases, and 10 bases separated the two germline ends. This CDR3 has 15 residues. The germline CDR1 and CDR2 sequences are MDHEN and SYDVKM.

The chain uses TRBV20-1 and TRBJ1-1; maybe TRBD1 (5 bases). Germline V gene sequence: CDR1 DFQATT, CDR2 SNEGSKA (reference sequence). The CDR3 is made up of 17 amino acids. The V gene lost 4 bases and the J gene lost 1 base, with 22 bases spanning the gap. CDR3 nucleotide sequence: TGCAGTGCTACCACCCGGGACGGCGTGTTGGGGAACACTGAAGCTTTCTTT. It specifies CSATTRDGVLGNTEAFF.

As to this clonotype: The CDR3 does not close with the conserved phenylalanine or tryptophan, likely indicating a read error. The chain has TRBV5-5 and TRBJ1-1; 7 bases line up with TRBD1. Germline trimming cut 4 bases from V and 0 bases from J; bases unmatched to any gene: 12. CDR1 and CDR2 (germline): SGHKS, YYEKEE (reference sequence). There are 17 residues in the CDR3. Here the CDR3 reads CASSLQGYLAMNTEAFL. DNA for the CDR3: TGTGCCAGCAGCCTACAGGGGTATTTAGCTATGAACACTGAAGCTTTCCTT.

The V and J genes are TRBV15 and TRBJ2-3; D possibly corresponds to TRBD2 (6 bases). V shed 1 base and J shed 1 base, with 12 bases lying between them. The CDR3 is 16 amino acids. In germline, CDR1 is LNHNV, CDR2 YYDKDF (reference sequence). CDR3 protein: CATSRGTSSRTDTQYF. In DNA form, the CDR3 reads TGTGCCACCAGCAGAGGTACTAGCAGTCGCACAGATACGCAGTATTTT.

The chain uses TRBV9 and TRBJ2-1; D remains unclear. The ends were cut back, 0 bases at V and 5 bases at J, with 12 bases in the middle. Germline V CDR1 and CDR2: SGDLS, YYNGEE. The CDR3 extends over 15 amino acids. The CDR3 coding sequence is TGTGCCAGCAGCGTAGGAGGAGTAGGGAACAATGAGCAGTTCTTC. Its translation is CASSVGGVGNNEQFF.

This clonotype was observed a handful of times. The chain carries TRBV2 and TRBJ2-5; 10 bases are shared with TRBD2. This CDR3 spans 14 amino acids. Losses at the gene ends were 3 bases for V and 5 bases for J; bases not matched to a gene: 3. Germline CDR1 is SNHLY and CDR2 is FYNNEI. The CDR3 here is CASSDLAGAETQYF. CDR3 coding DNA: TGTGCCAGCAGTGATCTAGCGGGAGCGGAGACCCAGTACTTC.

The chain couples TRBV6-1 to TRBJ2-7; D perhaps matches TRBD2 (5 bases). Germline CDR1 and CDR2: MNHNS and SASEGT. This CDR3 spans 13 amino acids. Trimming stripped 6 bases from V and 3 bases from J, with 12 bases between. DNA of the CDR3: TGTGCCAGCAGAGAGGGTTTTAGCTACGAGCAGTACTTC. Protein sequence: CASREGFSYEQYF.